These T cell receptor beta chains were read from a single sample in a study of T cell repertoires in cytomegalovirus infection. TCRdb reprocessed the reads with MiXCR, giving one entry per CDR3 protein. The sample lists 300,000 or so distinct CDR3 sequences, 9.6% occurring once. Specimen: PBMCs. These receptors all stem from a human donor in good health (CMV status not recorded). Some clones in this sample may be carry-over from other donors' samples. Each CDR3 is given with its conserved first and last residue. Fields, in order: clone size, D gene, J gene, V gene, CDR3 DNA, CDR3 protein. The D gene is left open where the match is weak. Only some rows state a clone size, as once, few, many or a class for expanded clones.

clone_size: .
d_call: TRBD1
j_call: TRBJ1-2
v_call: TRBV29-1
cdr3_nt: TGCAGCGTCTTGGGACAGCCCAACTATGGCTACACCTTC
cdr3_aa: CSVLGQPNYGYTF

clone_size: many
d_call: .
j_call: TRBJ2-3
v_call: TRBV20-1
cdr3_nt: TGCAGTGCTGGGGGTAGATTCCCAGATACGCAGTATTTT
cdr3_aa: CSAGGRFPDTQYF

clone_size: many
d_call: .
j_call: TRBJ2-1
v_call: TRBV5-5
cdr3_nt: TGTGCCAGCAGCTCTGCCGGGACCATCATCAATGAGCAGTTCTTC
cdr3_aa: CASSSAGTIINEQFF

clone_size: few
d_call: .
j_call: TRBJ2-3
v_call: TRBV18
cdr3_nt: TGTGCCAGCTCACCTGGGGAGGCAGATACGCAGTATTTT
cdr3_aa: CASSPGEADTQYF

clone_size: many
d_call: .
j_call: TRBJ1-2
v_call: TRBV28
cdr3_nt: TGTGCCAGCAGTCCCTCTAACTATGGCTACACCTTC
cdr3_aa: CASSPSNYGYTF

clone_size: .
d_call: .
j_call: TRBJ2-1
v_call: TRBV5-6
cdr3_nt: TGTGCCAGCAGCTTGCTCGGACGGCAGTTCTTC
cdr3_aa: CASSLLGRQFF

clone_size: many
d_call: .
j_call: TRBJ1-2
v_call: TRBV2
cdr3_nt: TGTGCCAGCTATTCTTGGGGCACTGCTAACTATGGCTACACCTTC
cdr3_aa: CASYSWGTANYGYTF

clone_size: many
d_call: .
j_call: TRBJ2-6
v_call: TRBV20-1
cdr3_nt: TGCAGTGCTAGAGAGGACAGCTCTGGGGCCAACGTCCTGACTTTC
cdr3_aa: CSAREDSSGANVLTF

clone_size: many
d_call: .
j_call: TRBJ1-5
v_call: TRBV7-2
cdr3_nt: TGTGCCAGCAGCAAATTACCCTCCCAACAGGGTGGGAATCAGCCCCAGCATTTT
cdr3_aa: CASSKLPSQQGGNQPQHF

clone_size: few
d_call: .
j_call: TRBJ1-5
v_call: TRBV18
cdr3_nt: TGTGCCAGCTCACGGGCCGTAGACAAAGGTCAGCCCCAGCATTTT
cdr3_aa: CASSRAVDKGQPQHF

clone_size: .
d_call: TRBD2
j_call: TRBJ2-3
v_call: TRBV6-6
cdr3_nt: TGTGCCAGCAGATGGACTAGCGGGGAGTCCACAGATACGCAGTATTTT
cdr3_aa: CASRWTSGESTDTQYF

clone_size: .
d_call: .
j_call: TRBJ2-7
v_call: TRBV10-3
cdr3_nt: TGTGCCATCGGCAGGGCCTACGAGCAGTACTTC
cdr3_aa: CAIGRAYEQYF

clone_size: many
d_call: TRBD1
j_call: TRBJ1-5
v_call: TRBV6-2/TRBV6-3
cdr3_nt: TGTGCCAGCAAGGGGACAGGGGCCAATCAGCCCCAGCATTTT
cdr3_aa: CASKGTGANQPQHF

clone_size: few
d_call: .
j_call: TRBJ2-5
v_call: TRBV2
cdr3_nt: TGTGCCAGCCGGGACAACCAAGAGACCCAGTACTTC
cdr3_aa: CASRDNQETQYF

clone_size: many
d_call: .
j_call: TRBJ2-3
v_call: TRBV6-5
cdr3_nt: TGTGCCACGGACGCCGGGCTGGGGGTGCATACGCAGTATTTT
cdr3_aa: CATDAGLGVHTQYF

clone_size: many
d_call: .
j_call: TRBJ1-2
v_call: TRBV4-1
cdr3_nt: TGCGCCAGCAGCCAAGGAGGCAGGCATGGCTACACCTTC
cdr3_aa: CASSQGGRHGYTF

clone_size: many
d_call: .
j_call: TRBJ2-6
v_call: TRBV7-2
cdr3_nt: TGTGCCAGCAGCTTAGTATGGTTCTTTTCCGGGGCCAACGTCCTGACTTTC
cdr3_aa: CASSLVWFFSGANVLTF

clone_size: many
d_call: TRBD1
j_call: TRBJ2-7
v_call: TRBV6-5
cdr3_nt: TGTGCCAGCAGTCAAAACACCCGGGACAGGGCTTTAGTTGGGGTCTACGAGCAGTACTTC
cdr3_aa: CASSQNTRDRALVGVYEQYF

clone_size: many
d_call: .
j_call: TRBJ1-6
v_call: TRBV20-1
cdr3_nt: TGCAGTGTGGTGACGCAGGGGACACAGAATTCACCCCTCCACTTT
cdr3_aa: CSVVTQGTQNSPLHF

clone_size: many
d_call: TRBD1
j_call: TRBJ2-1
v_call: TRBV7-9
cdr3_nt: TGTGCCAGCAGCTCGGACAGGGTGGGGCAGTTCTTC
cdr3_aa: CASSSDRVGQFF

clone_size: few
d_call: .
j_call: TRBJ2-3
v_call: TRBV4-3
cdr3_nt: TGCGCCAGCAGCCAAGATTTTGCTACCACAGATACGCAGTATTTT
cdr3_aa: CASSQDFATTDTQYF

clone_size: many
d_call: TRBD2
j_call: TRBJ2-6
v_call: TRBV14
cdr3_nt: TGTGCCAGCAGCCCACGGACTAGTTTGACTGGGGCCAACGTCCTGACTTTC
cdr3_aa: CASSPRTSLTGANVLTF

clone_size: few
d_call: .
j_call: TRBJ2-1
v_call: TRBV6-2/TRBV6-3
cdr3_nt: TGTGCCAGCAGTTACCCCTCGGATGAGCAGTTCTTC
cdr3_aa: CASSYPSDEQFF

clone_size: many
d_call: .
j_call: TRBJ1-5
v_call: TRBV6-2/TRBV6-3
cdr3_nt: TGTGCCAGCAGGGCCATTGTGATCAACCTCGACAGGTCAAATCAGCCCCAGCATTTT
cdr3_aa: CASRAIVINLDRSNQPQHF

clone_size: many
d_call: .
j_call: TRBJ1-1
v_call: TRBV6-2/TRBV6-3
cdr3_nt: TGTGCCAGCAGTTCCCCGGGCATCCCTGAAGCTTTCTTT
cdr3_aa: CASSSPGIPEAFF

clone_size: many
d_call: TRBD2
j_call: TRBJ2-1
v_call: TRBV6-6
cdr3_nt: TGTGCCAGCAGTTACAACGAGCGGGGAAGCTCCTACAATGAGCAGTTCTTC
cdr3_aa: CASSYNERGSSYNEQFF

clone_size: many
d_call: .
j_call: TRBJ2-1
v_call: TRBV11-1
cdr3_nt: TGTGCCAGCAGCTTACACGGGGGGCTCAATGAGCAGTTCTTC
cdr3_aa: CASSLHGGLNEQFF

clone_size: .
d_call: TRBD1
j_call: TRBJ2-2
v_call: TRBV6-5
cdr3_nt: TGTGCCAGCAGGAGGACAGGGACCGGGGAGCTGTTTTTT
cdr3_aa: CASRRTGTGELFF

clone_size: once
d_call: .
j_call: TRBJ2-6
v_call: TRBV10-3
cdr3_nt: TGTGCCATCAAATCTAGCGCTGGGGCCAACGTCATGACTTTC
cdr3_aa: CAIKSSAGANVMTF

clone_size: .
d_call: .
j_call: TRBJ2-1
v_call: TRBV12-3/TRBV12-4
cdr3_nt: TGTGCCAGCAGTTTGCCCACAGGGAACAATGAGCAGTTCTTC
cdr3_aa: CASSLPTGNNEQFF

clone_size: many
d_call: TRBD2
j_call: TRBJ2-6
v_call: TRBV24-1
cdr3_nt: TGTGCCACCAGTGACATAGCGGGGTCCGGATCTGGGGCCAACGTCCTGACTTTC
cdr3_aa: CATSDIAGSGSGANVLTF

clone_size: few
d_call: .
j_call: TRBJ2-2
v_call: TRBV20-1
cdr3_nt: TGCAGTGCTAGAGATAGTCGGATAACCGGGGAGCTGTTTTTT
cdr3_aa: CSARDSRITGELFF

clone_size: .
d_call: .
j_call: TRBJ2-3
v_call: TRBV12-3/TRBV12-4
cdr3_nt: TGTGCCAGCAGTTTACGGGGGTTCGGCACAGATACGCAGTATTTT
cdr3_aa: CASSLRGFGTDTQYF

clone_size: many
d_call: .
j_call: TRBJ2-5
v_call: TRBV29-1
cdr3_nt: TGCAGCGCCGGATGGGGGGGCTCTCAAGAGACCCAGTACTTC
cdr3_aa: CSAGWGGSQETQYF

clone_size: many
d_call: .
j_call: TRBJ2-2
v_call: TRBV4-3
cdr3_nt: TGCGCCAGCAGCCAAGAGGCTTCCACGAACACCGGGGAGCTGTTTTTT
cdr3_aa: CASSQEASTNTGELFF

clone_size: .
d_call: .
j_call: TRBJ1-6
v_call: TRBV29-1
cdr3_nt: TGCAGCGTTGGAGACAGAGATTCACCCCTCCACTTT
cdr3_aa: CSVGDRDSPLHF

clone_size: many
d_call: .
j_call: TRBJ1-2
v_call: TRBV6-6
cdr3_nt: TGTGCCAGCAGTCGTGAGGAGGGGGGCTCAGGCTACACCTTC
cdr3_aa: CASSREEGGSGYTF

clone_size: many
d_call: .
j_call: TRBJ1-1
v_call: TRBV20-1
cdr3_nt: TGCAGTGCTAGCACCCCTGGGGGAGGAAAAGCTTTCTTT
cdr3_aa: CSASTPGGGKAFF

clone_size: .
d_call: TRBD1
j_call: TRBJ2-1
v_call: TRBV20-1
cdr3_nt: TGCAGTGCTAGTGACTGGAAACAGGGGGGCTCCTACAATGAGCAGTTCTTC
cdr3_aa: CSASDWKQGGSYNEQFF

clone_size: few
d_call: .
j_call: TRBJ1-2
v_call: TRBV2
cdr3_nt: TGTGCCAGCAGCGTTGACAGTTCGTCGGGGTATGGCTACACCTTC
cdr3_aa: CASSVDSSSGYGYTF

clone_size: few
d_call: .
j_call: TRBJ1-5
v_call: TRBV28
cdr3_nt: TGTGCCAGCAGTCCCCGAGGTAGGACAGCCAGCAATCAGCCCCAGCATTTT
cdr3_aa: CASSPRGRTASNQPQHF

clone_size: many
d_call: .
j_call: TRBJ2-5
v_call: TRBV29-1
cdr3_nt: TGCAGCGTCCGGGCCCTATTCCAAGAGACCCAGTACTTC
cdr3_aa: CSVRALFQETQYF

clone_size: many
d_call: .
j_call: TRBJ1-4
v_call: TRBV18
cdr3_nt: TGTGCCAGCTCACCACCCCAAGTGGCGTCTAATGAAAAACTGTTTTTT
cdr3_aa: CASSPPQVASNEKLFF

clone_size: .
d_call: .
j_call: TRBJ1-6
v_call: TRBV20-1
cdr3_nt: TGCAGGGCGGGGGGGGGGGGTGGGAGCTCCTATAATTCACCCCTCCACTTT
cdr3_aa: CRAGGGGGSSYNSPLHF

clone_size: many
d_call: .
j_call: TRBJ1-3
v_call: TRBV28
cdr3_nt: TGTGCCAGCAGTTTTCAAGCCCCTGGAAACACCATATATTTT
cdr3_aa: CASSFQAPGNTIYF

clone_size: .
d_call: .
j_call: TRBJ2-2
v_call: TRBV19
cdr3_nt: TGTGCCAGTAGTATCTCCGCTGGGTCGACCGGGGAGCTGTTTTTT
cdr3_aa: CASSISAGSTGELFF

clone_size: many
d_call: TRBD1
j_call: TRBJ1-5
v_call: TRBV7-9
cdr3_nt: TGTGCCAGCAGCCGGACAGGGGATAGTCAGCCCCAGCATTTT
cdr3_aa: CASSRTGDSQPQHF

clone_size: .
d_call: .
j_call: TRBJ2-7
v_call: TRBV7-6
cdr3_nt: TGTGCCAGCAGCTCAGGTTTCGGGGCCTACGAGCAGTACTTC
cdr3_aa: CASSSGFGAYEQYF

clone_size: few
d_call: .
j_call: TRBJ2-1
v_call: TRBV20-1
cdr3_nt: TGCAGTGCTAGCAAAAACAATGAGCAGTTCTTC
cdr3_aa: CSASKNNEQFF

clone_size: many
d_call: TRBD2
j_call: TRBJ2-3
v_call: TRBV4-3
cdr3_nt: TGCGCCAGCAGCCCTGAACTGCGGGGGGTGGGCACAGATACGCAGTATTTT
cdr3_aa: CASSPELRGVGTDTQYF

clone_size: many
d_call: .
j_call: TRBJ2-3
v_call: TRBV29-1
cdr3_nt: TGCAGCGTTGAAGACCCAAGACGGTCTAGCACAGATACGCAGTATTTT
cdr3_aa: CSVEDPRRSSTDTQYF

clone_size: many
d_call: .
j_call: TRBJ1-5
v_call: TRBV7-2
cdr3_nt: TGTGCCAGCAGCAGTCAGGATTCCGGTCAGCCCCAGCATTTT
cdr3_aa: CASSSQDSGQPQHF

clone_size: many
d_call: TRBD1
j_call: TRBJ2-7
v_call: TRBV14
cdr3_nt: TGTGCCAGCAGCCAACGAGGACAGGGACCCAACTACGAGCAGTACTTC
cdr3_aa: CASSQRGQGPNYEQYF

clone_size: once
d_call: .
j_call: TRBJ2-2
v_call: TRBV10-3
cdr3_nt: TGTGCCATCAGCCCTGTCGCCGGGGAGCTGTTTTTT
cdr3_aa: CAISPVAGELFF

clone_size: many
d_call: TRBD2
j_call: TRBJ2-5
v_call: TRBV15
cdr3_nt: TGTGCCACCAGCGGGCGGGAGTGGGGAGCACAAGAGACCCAGTACTTC
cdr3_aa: CATSGREWGAQETQYF

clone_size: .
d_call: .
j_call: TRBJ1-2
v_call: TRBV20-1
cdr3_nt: TGCAGTGCTAGAGCCCGGGGGCAGTCGGGTGGCTACACCTTC
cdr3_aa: CSARARGQSGGYTF

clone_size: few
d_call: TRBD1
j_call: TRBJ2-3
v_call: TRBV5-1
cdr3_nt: TGCGCCAGCAGCTTCGGGACAGGGGTAAATACGCAGTATTTT
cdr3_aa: CASSFGTGVNTQYF